This T cell receptor (beta chain) was captured by sequencing in a study of technical replicates of blood from a handful of donors. Regarding this clone: The sample holds other DNA sequences that translate to the same CDR3.

TCRdb keeps only in-frame clones here, not all; method: immunoSEQ multiplex PCR. The sample holds 40,000 to 65,000 clones, about 86% seen once. This CDR3 contains 13 residues. Trimming pared 3 bases from V and 3 bases from J, leaving 8 bases between. The germline CDR1 and CDR2 sequences are MNHEY and SVGAGI. The chain uses TRBV6-5 and TRBJ1-2; possible D gene TRBD1, 5 bases. The sample consisted of PBMCs. This TCR derives from a human donor in good health. Some clones in this sample may be carry-over from other donors' samples. The CDR3 spells CASSYKGDYGYTF. The CDR3 DNA sequence: TGTGCCAGCAGTTATAAAGGGGACTATGGCTACACCTTC.